A selection of T cell receptor beta chains follows, all from one sample in a study of Tregs in tolerant kidney transplant recipients. This table comes from immunoSEQ multiplex PCR, and its TCRdb copy is limited to in-frame clones, with some not included. The sample yields roughly 250,000 clones, about 80% seen once. Sequencing was done on a sample of CD4+ T cells from blood. The receptors were sampled from a human donor in good health. Both conserved end residues are part of each CDR3. A D gene is named only where the DNA matches it firmly. A clone size is listed for some rows: how often the clone was seen (once, few, many), or a class if it is expanded.

abundance	d_gene	v_gene	j_gene	CDR3nt	CDR3aa
NA	NA	TRBV15	TRBJ1-2	TGTGCCACCAGCTCCCTAGGTCGGTTTGGTGGCTACACCTTC	CATSSLGRFGGYTF
NA	TRBD1	TRBV5-1	TRBJ2-3	TGCGCCAGCAGCTACACGACAGGGGGGCCCCCAGATACGCAGTATTTT	CASSYTTGGPPDTQYF
NA	NA	TRBV2	TRBJ1-6	TGTGCCAGCAACCGACAGGCAGGATCACCCCTCCACTTT	CASNRQAGSPLHF
NA	NA	TRBV15	TRBJ1-6	TGTGCCACCAGCAGACCTAATGGCAATTCACCCCTCCACTTT	CATSRPNGNSPLHF
once	NA	TRBV30	TRBJ2-7	TGTGCCTGGAGTAGGGGGGAAAGCTACGAGCAGTACTTC	CAWSRGESYEQYF
NA	NA	TRBV30	TRBJ1-1	TGTGCCTGGAGTGTGGGGGGAAGAAACACTGAAGCTTTCTTT	CAWSVGGRNTEAFF
once	NA	TRBV6-1	TRBJ1-5	TGTGCCAGCGGTGGATCACAGGGATCCCTGCAGCCCCAGCATTTT	CASGGSQGSLQPQHF
NA	NA	TRBV27	TRBJ1-6	TGTGCCAGCAGTTTAGACGGGGCCAACCTCCACTTT	CASSLDGANLHF
NA	TRBD2	TRBV11-3	TRBJ2-1	TGTGCCAGCAGCTTAGTGAGAGGCGGGGGGGGTGAGCAGTTCTTC	CASSLVRGGGGEQFF
NA	NA	TRBV11-2	TRBJ1-2	TGTGCCAGCAGCTCTATTACCGGACCTGATTTATACGACGGCTACACCTTC	CASSSITGPDLYDGYTF
NA	TRBD1	TRBV6-6	TRBJ1-1	TGTGCCAGCAGTTACGGGGACAGGGAGGACACTGAAGCTTTCTTT	CASSYGDREDTEAFF
NA	NA	TRBV6-4	TRBJ2-3	TGTGCCAGCAGGGCCTCCTCTAGCACAGATACGCAGTATTTT	CASRASSSTDTQYF
NA	TRBD1	TRBV7-3	TRBJ2-5	TGTGCCAGCAGCGAAGGGACAGGCCAAGAGACCCAGTACTTC	CASSEGTGQETQYF
NA	NA	TRBV5-1	TRBJ2-1	TGCGCCAGCAGCTTGGTAACTTCCTACAATGAGCAGTTCTTC	CASSLVTSYNEQFF
NA	NA	TRBV2	TRBJ2-3	TGTGCCAGCAGGCGGACAGACATCACAGATACGCAGTATTTT	CASRRTDITDTQYF
NA	TRBD2	TRBV27	TRBJ2-1	TGTGCCAGCAGTTTACGAGAGCGGGGGGGCTCCTACAATGAGCAGTTCTTC	CASSLRERGGSYNEQFF
NA	NA	TRBV6-6	TRBJ1-2	TGTGCCATAAGGCCCAACTATGGCTACACCTTC	CAIRPNYGYTF
NA	TRBD2	TRBV7-8	TRBJ2-7	TGTGCCAGCAGCTTAGGGACTAGCGGGGGGCTACTCTACGAGCAGTACTTC	CASSLGTSGGLLYEQYF
NA	TRBD1	TRBV19	TRBJ1-1	TGTGCCAGTAGTATCGGGGACAGGGGGGGAACTGAAGCTTTCTTT	CASSIGDRGGTEAFF
NA	NA	TRBV6-6	TRBJ1-1	TGTGCCAGCAGTTACGAGGGGAGGACTGAAGCTTTCTTT	CASSYEGRTEAFF
NA	NA	TRBV7-2	TRBJ1-1	TGTGCCAGCAGCTTACAGCGTAACACTGAAGCTTTCTTT	CASSLQRNTEAFF
NA	NA	TRBV5-1	TRBJ2-5	TGCGCCAGCAGCTTGTCGACTAGGGGGGAGACCCAGTACTTC	CASSLSTRGETQYF
NA	NA	TRBV7-2	TRBJ2-2	TGTGCCAGCAGCTTAGCGCAGAGGACCGGGGAGCTGTTTTTT	CASSLAQRTGELFF
NA	NA	TRBV7-8	TRBJ2-1	TGTGCCAGCGCAGAACAGGGTTCCTACAATGAGCAGTTCTTC	CASAEQGSYNEQFF
NA	TRBD2	TRBV5-1	TRBJ2-2	TGCGCCAGTCGACTAGCGGGAGTTATAACCGGGGAGCTGTTTTTT	CASRLAGVITGELFF
NA	NA	TRBV18	TRBJ1-6	TGTGCCAGCTCACCACCTCTGGGCCCTAACCACAATTCACCCCTCCACTTT	CASSPPLGPNHNSPLHF
NA	NA	TRBV7-6	TRBJ2-1	TGTGCCAGCAGCTTACAGGGGAAGTATGAGCAGTTCTTC	CASSLQGKYEQFF
NA	NA	TRBV18	TRBJ1-5	TGTGCCAGCTCACCACTCTCAGATAGCAATCAGCCCCAGCATTTT	CASSPLSDSNQPQHF
NA	TRBD1	TRBV27	TRBJ2-1	TGTGCCAGCAGTTTCGACAGGGGGCGCATCAATGAGCAGTTCTTC	CASSFDRGRINEQFF
few	NA	TRBV18	TRBJ1-3	TGTGCCAGCTCTGCCGGGCCAGCTATCGGAAACACCATATATTTT	CASSAGPAIGNTIYF
NA	NA	TRBV5-1	TRBJ2-7	TGCGCCAGCAGCTTGGGGGGCTACGAGCAGTACTTC	CASSLGGYEQYF
once	NA	TRBV19	TRBJ2-1	TGTGCCAGTAGTATTCGGACTGAGTGGGATGAGCAGTTCTTC	CASSIRTEWDEQFF
NA	TRBD2	TRBV7-2	TRBJ2-3	TGTGCCAGCAGCTTCTGGACTAGGACACTTAGCACAGATACGCAGTATTTT	CASSFWTRTLSTDTQYF
few	TRBD2	TRBV15	TRBJ2-5	TGTGCCACCAGCAGAGGCGGGGGGCATGGAGAGACCCAGTACTTC	CATSRGGGHGETQYF
once	TRBD2	TRBV11-2	TRBJ2-1	TGTGCCAGCAGCTTAGGGACTAGCGGGATAAGGTTGTTCTTC	CASSLGTSGIRLFF
once	NA	TRBV6-1	TRBJ1-2	TGTGCCAGCTTGACTTCAGGGCAGCCCTATGGCTACACCTTC	CASLTSGQPYGYTF
NA	NA	TRBV23-1	TRBJ2-5	TGCGCCACCCCACCCCCGACCCAGTACTTC	CATPPPTQYF
NA	TRBD2	TRBV11-2	TRBJ2-1	TGTGCCAGCAGCTCTAGCGGGGGTTACAATGAGCAGTTCTTC	CASSSSGGYNEQFF
NA	TRBD1	TRBV14	TRBJ1-6	TGTGCCAGCAGCCAAGAGACAGGGGTTCGGAATTCACCCCTCCACTTT	CASSQETGVRNSPLHF
few	NA	TRBV4-1	TRBJ1-1	TGCGCCAGCAGCCAAGTGCCGCGGGCCAACACTGAAGCTTTCTTT	CASSQVPRANTEAFF
NA	TRBD1	TRBV29-1	TRBJ2-1	TGCAGCGTTGAACTCGGGACAGCGAGCTCCTACAATGAGCAGTTCTTC	CSVELGTASSYNEQFF
NA	NA	TRBV18	TRBJ1-2	TGTGCCAGCTCACCGACAGGCCCCCTGGATGGCTACACCTTC	CASSPTGPLDGYTF
NA	NA	TRBV12-2	TRBJ1-4	TGTGCAAGTCGCTTAGCGGACAGTAGCCCGGGACCAGAAAATGAAAAACTGTTTTTT	CASRLADSSPGPENEKLFF
NA	NA	TRBV2	TRBJ1-2	TGTGCCAGCAGTGAAGCTGACAGCAGTAACTATGGCTACACCTTC	CASSEADSSNYGYTF
NA	NA	TRBV2	TRBJ2-7	TGTGCCAGCAGTGTACGCAGGGGGGCCTACGAGCAGTACTTC	CASSVRRGAYEQYF
NA	TRBD1	TRBV30	TRBJ2-5	TGTGCCTGGGGCAGACAGGGTGAGACCCAGTACTTC	CAWGRQGETQYF
few	NA	TRBV21-1	TRBJ2-7	TGTGCCAGCAGCAAGAACGGGACAGGGAGGCACGAGCAGTACTTC	CASSKNGTGRHEQYF
NA	NA	TRBV4-3	TRBJ1-2	TGCGCCAGCAGCCACCTAGAGGGCCTAGACTATGGCTACACCTTC	CASSHLEGLDYGYTF
NA	NA	TRBV9	TRBJ1-6	TGTGCCAGCAGCGTAGCGACAGAGGATTCACCCCTCCACTTT	CASSVATEDSPLHF
once	TRBD1	TRBV28	TRBJ1-2	TGTGCCAGCAGTTCCCCCCCGGACAGGGGTTATGGCTACACCTTC	CASSSPPDRGYGYTF
NA	TRBD1	TRBV6-4	TRBJ2-2	TGTGCCAGCAGTGAGCCCGGACAGGGGACCGGGGAGCTGTTTTTT	CASSEPGQGTGELFF
NA	NA	TRBV30	TRBJ1-3	TGTGCCTGGAGTGTACAGGCCTATATCTCTGGAAACACCATATATTTT	CAWSVQAYISGNTIYF
NA	NA	TRBV27	TRBJ2-4	TGTGCCAGCAGTCCCGGGGACATTAAAAACATTCAGTACTTC	CASSPGDIKNIQYF
once	TRBD1	TRBV5-1	TRBJ1-1	TGCGCCAGCAGCTTCGGCCCGGGGACAGGTGAAAACACTGAAGCTTTCTTT	CASSFGPGTGENTEAFF
NA	NA	TRBV9	TRBJ2-7	TGTGCCAGCAGCGTAGGTCCGGCCTACGAGCAGTACTTC	CASSVGPAYEQYF
once	NA	TRBV6-6	TRBJ2-1	TGTGCCAGCAACCCGACTAGAGGGGGGGTGGGTGAGCAGTTCTTC	CASNPTRGGVGEQFF
NA	NA	TRBV6-6	TRBJ1-4	TGTGCCAGCCGGGAGGCAACTAATGAAAAACTGTTTTTT	CASREATNEKLFF
once	NA	TRBV14	TRBJ2-5	TGTGCCAGCAGCCAAGAAAGAGTGGGTTGGGGGCCAAGAGAGACCCAGTACTTC	CASSQERVGWGPRETQYF
NA	TRBD1	TRBV5-1	TRBJ2-5	TGCGCCAGCAGCTTAACAGGGGCACCCGAGACCCAGTACTTC	CASSLTGAPETQYF
NA	NA	TRBV6-5	TRBJ1-2	TGTGCCAGCAGTTCCACAGGGATTGGCTACACCTTC	CASSSTGIGYTF